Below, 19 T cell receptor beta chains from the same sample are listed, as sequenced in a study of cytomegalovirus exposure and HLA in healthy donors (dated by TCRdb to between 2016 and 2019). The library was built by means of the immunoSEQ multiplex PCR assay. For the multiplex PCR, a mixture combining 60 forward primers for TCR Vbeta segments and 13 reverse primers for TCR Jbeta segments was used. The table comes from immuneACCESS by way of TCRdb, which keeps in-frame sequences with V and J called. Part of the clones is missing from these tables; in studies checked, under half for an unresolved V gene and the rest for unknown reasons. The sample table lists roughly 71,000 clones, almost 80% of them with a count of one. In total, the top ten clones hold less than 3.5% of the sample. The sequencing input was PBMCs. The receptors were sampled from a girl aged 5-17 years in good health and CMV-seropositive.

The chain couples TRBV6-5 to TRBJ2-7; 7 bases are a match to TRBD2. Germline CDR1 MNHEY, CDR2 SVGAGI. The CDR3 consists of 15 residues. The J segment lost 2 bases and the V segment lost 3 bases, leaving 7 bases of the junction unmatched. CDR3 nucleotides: TGTGCCAGCAGTTATGGCGGGAGAGCCCCCTACGAGCAGTACTTC. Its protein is CASSYGGRAPYEQYF.

The DNA of the CDR3 is TGTGCCACCCACAAGGGGGTTTCCACCGGGGAGCTGTTTTTT. Its translation: CATHKGVSTGELFF. V and J are TRBV28 and TRBJ2-2, with a tentative D call TRBD1 (6 bases). The CDR3 is 14 residues long. Per germline, CDR1 MDHEN and CDR2 SYDVKM. Deletions cut 10 bases from V and 4 bases from J, with 16 bases between. Full variable domain (missing parts from reference TRBV28 and TRBJ2-2): DVKVTQSSRYLVKRTGEKVFLECVQDMDHENMFWYRQDPGLGLRLIYFSYDVKMKEKGDIPEGYSVSREKKERFSLILESASTNQTSMYLCATHKGVSTGELFFGEGSRLTVL.

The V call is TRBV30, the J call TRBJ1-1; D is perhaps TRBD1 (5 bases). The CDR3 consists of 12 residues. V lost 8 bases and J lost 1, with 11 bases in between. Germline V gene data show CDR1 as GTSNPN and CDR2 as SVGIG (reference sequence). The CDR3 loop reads CAVSQGNTEAFF. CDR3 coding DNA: TGTGCCGTCAGTCAGGGGAACACTGAAGCTTTCTTT.

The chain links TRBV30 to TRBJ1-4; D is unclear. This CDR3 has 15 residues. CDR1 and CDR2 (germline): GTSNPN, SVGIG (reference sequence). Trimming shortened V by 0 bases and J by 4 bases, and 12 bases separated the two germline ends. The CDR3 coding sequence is TGTGCCTGGAGTGTAGATGGGCAGCTTAATGAAAAACTGTTTTTT. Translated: CAWSVDGQLNEKLFF.

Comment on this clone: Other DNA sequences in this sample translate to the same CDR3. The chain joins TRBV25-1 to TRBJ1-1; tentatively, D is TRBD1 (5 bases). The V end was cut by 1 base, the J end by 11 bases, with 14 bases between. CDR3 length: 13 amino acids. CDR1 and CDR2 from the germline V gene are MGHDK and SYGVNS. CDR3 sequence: CASSELGRGVAFF. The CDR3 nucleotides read TGTGCCAGCAGTGAATTGGGGCGGGGTGTGGCTTTCTTT.

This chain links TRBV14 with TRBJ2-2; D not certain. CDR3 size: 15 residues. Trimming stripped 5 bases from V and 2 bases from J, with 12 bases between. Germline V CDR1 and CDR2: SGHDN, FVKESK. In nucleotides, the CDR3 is TGTGCCAGCAGCTCCTCCGTCCTTAACACCGGGGAGCTGTTTTTT. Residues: CASSSSVLNTGELFF.

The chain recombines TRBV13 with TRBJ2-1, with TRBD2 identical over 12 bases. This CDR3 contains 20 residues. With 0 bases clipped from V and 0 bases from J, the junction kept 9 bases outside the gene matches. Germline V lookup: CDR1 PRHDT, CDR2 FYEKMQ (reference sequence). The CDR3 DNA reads TGTGCCAGCAGCTTAGGCCGGGGACTAGCGGGTTCAAGCTCCTACAATGAGCAGTTCTTC. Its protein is CASSLGRGLAGSSSYNEQFF. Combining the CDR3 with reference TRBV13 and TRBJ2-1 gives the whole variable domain AAGVIQSPRHLIKEKRETATLKCYPIPRHDTVYWYQQGPGQDPQFLISFYEKMQSDKGSIPDRFSAQQFSDYHSELNMSSLELGDSALYFCASSLGRGLAGSSSYNEQFFGPGTRLTVL.

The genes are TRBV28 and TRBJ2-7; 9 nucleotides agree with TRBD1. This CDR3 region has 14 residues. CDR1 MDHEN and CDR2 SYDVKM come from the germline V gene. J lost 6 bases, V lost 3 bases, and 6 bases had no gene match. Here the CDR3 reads CASSFGDRDGEQYF. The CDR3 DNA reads TGTGCCAGCAGTTTTGGGGACAGGGACGGCGAGCAGTACTTC. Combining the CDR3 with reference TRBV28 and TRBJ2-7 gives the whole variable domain DVKVTQSSRYLVKRTGEKVFLECVQDMDHENMFWYRQDPGLGLRLIYFSYDVKMKEKGDIPEGYSVSREKKERFSLILESASTNQTSMYLCASSFGDRDGEQYFGPGTRLTVT.

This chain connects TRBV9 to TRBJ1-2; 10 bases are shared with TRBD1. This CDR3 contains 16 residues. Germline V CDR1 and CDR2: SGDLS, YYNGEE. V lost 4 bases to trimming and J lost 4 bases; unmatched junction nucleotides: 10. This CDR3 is CASSPFGTGETYGYTF. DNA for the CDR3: TGTGCCAGCAGCCCCTTCGGGACAGGGGAAACCTATGGCTACACCTTC.

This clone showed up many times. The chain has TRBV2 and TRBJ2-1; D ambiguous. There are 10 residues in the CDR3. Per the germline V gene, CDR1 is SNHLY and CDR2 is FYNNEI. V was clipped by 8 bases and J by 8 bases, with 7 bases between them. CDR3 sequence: CASPFDEQFF. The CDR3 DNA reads TGTGCCAGCCCGTTTGATGAGCAGTTCTTC.

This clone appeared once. Here the CDR3 reads CASRHNSGNTIYF. The CDR3 DNA is TGTGCCAGCAGGCACAACTCTGGAAACACCATATATTTT. The J gene is TRBJ1-3, the V gene TRBV6-1, with no clear D. Germline CDR1 reads MNHNS; CDR2 reads SASEGT. The length of the CDR3 is 13 residues. V lost 6 bases and J 0 bases, leaving 6 bases between the germline ends.

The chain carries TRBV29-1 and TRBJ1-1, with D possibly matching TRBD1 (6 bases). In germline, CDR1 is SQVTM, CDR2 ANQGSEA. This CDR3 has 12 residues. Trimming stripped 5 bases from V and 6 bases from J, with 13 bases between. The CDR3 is CSVTGPPAEAFF. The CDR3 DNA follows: TGCAGCGTTACAGGGCCCCCCGCTGAAGCTTTCTTT.

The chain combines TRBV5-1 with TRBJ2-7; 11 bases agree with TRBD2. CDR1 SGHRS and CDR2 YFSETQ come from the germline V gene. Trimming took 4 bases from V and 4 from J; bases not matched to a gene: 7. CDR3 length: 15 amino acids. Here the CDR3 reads CASSQTSGSTYEQYF. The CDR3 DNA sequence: TGCGCCAGCAGCCAAACTAGCGGGAGCACGTACGAGCAGTACTTC.

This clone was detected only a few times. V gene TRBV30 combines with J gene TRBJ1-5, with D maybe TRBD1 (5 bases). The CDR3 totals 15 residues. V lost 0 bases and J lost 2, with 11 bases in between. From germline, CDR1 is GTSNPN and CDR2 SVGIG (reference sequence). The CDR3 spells CAWSVGRRGNQPQHF. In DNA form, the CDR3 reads TGTGCCTGGAGTGTGGGGCGCCGGGGCAATCAGCCCCAGCATTTT. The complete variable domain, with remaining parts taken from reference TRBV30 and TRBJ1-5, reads SQTIHQWPATLVQPVGSPLSLECTVEGTSNPNLYWYRQAAGRGLQLLFYSVGIGQISSEVPQNLSASRPQDRQFILSSKKLLLSDSGFYLCAWSVGRRGNQPQHFGDGTRLSIL.

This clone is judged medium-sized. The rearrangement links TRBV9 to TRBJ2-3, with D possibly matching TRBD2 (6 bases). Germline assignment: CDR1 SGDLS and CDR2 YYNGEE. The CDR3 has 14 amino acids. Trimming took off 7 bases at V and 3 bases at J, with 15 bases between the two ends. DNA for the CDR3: TGTGCCAGCGGGAGGCTAGTTGAGACAGATACGCAGTATTTT. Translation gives CASGRLVETDTQYF.

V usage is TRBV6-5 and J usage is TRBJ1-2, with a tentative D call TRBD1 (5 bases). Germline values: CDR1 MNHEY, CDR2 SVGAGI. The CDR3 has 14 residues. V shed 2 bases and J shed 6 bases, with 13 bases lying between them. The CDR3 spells CASSYLSGGDGYTF. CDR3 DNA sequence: TGTGCCAGCAGTTACCTCAGCGGGGGGGATGGCTACACCTTC.

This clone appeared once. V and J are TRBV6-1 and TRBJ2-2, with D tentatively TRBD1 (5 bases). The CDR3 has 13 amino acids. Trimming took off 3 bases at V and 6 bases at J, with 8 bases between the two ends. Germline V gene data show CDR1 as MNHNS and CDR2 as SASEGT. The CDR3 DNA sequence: TGTGCCAGCAGTGACCAGGGATCCGGGGAGCTGTTTTTT. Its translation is CASSDQGSGELFF.

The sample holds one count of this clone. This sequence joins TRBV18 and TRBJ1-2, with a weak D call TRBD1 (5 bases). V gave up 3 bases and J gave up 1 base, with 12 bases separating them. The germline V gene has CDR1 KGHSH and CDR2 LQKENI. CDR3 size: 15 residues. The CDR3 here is CASSPGLGFNYGYTF. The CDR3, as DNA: TGTGCCAGCTCACCGGGACTCGGGTTTAACTATGGCTACACCTTC.

The CDR3: CASSSPIGTDFTYEQYF. CDR3 sequence (DNA): TGTGCCAGCAGCTCCCCTATCGGGACAGACTTTACCTACGAGCAGTACTTC. The genes are TRBV7-9 and TRBJ2-7; TRBD1 agrees at 7 bases. The V gene's germline CDR1 is SEHNR and CDR2 FQNEAQ (reference sequence). The CDR3 consists of 17 residues. The V gene end was trimmed by 4 bases and the J gene end by 2 bases; junction bases not matched to a gene: 14.